The rows below give T cell receptor beta chains drawn from one sample of a study of OX40 agonist ivuxolimab in advanced cancers. The table came from immunoSEQ multiplex PCR; TCRdb's copy has only in-frame clones and leaves some out. Of 25,000 to 30,000 clones detected, 75% to 85% appear once; the ten largest clones hold 33%. The sample here was CD4+ or CD8+ T cells sorted from blood, taken in a trial of the OX40 agonist ivuxolimab. The receptors stem from an adult with an advanced solid tumor such as melanoma, head and neck, liver or kidney cancer. Each CDR3 is given with its conserved first and last residue. Each record gives: V gene, clone size, D gene, J gene, CDR3 protein, CDR3 DNA. A D gene is named only where the DNA matches it firmly. Clone size appears in some rows only: once, few, many, or a class for an expanded clone.

TRBV19	few	TRBD2	TRBJ2-1	CASSIGTSNEQFF	TGTGCCAGTAGTATCGGGACTAGCAATGAGCAGTTCTTC
TRBV9	NA	NA	TRBJ2-5	CASSVGGLVQTQYF	TGTGCCAGCAGCGTAGGGGGACTCGTACAGACCCAGTACTTC
TRBV5-1	once	TRBD1	TRBJ2-7	CASSLAGTGDTLSSYEQYF	TGCGCCAGCAGCTTGGCCGGGACAGGGGATACCTTAAGCTCCTACGAGCAGTACTTC
TRBV13	NA	TRBD2	TRBJ2-1	CASSSTGLAGGPNNEQFF	TGTGCCAGCAGCTCCACCGGACTAGCGGGAGGGCCGAACAATGAGCAGTTCTTC
TRBV4-1	NA	NA	TRBJ2-1	CASSHIGASEQFF	TGCGCCAGCAGCCACATTGGGGCATCTGAGCAGTTCTTC
TRBV29-1	NA	NA	TRBJ2-3	CSVFGTTDTQYF	TGCAGCGTCTTCGGGACCACAGATACGCAGTATTTT
TRBV5-4	NA	TRBD2	TRBJ2-1	CASSLSPSGYNEQFF	TGTGCCAGCAGCTTATCACCTAGCGGTTACAATGAGCAGTTCTTC
TRBV28	NA	TRBD2	TRBJ2-7	CASSPSGGVDEQYF	TGTGCCAGCTCCCCCTCGGGAGGGGTTGACGAGCAGTACTTC
TRBV11-2	NA	TRBD2	TRBJ2-7	CASSLGLAAYEQYF	TGTGCCAGCAGCTTGGGACTAGCGGCCTACGAGCAGTACTTC
TRBV4-1	NA	TRBD2	TRBJ2-1	CASSHPPSGKYNEQFF	TGCGCCAGCAGCCATCCCCCTAGCGGGAAATACAATGAGCAGTTCTTC
TRBV2	once	NA	TRBJ1-1	CASSVGNVNTEAFF	TGTGCCAGCAGTGTCGGAAACGTGAACACTGAAGCTTTCTTT
TRBV19	NA	NA	TRBJ1-4	CASSPKDSLREKLFF	TGTGCCAGTAGCCCAAAGGACAGCCTGAGGGAAAAACTGTTTTTT
TRBV15	NA	NA	TRBJ2-7	CATSSPSSGTYEQYF	TGTGCCACCAGCAGCCCGAGCTCCGGTACCTACGAGCAGTACTTC
TRBV7-3	few	NA	TRBJ1-1	CASSLRGGGTGIQNTEAFF	TGTGCCAGCAGCTTAAGAGGTGGTGGGACGGGGATCCAAAACACTGAAGCTTTCTTT
TRBV5-6	NA	NA	TRBJ2-4	CASSLDRLDKNIQYF	TGTGCCAGCAGCTTGGACAGACTTGATAAAAACATTCAGTACTTC
TRBV4-1	NA	NA	TRBJ1-5	CASSRTSEGPNQPQHF	TGCGCCAGCAGCCGAACCTCGGAAGGCCCCAATCAGCCCCAGCATTTT
TRBV4-1	NA	NA	TRBJ2-1	CASRRGSYNEQFF	TGCGCCAGCAGACGGGGCTCCTACAATGAGCAGTTCTTC